The 14 T cell receptor beta chains reported below all come from one sample, sequenced in a study of T cell responses to AZD1222 COVID-19 vaccine. The repertoire was sequenced with immunoSEQ multiplex PCR; TCRdb's copy has only in-frame clones and lacks some. The table shows just under 75,000 clones, with 80% occurring only once. Material: peripheral blood, obtained 28 days after the second AZD1222 dose. All receptors come from an adult who received the AZD1222 COVID-19 vaccine.

This clone was detected once. This rearrangement joins TRBV6-5 to TRBJ1-5; D not certain. CDR1 MNHEY and CDR2 SVGAGI come from the germline V gene. Trimming removed 0 bases from V and 4 bases from J, with 10 bases in between. This CDR3 region has 15 residues. The CDR3 loop reads CASSYSKRSNQPQHF. DNA for the CDR3: TGTGCCAGCAGTTACTCGAAGCGTTCAAATCAGCCCCAGCATTTT.

The chain has TRBV27 and TRBJ2-2; D is undetermined. The CDR3 has 14 residues. Germline V gives CDR1 MNHEY, CDR2 SMNVEV (reference sequence). V was shortened by 5 bases and J by 2 bases, with 9 bases between the two germline ends. This chain's CDR3 is CASSIGSNTGELFF. The DNA of the CDR3 is TGTGCCAGCAGTATAGGGTCAAACACCGGGGAGCTGTTTTTT.

The chain is built from TRBV28 and TRBJ2-3, with TRBD2 matching 11 bases. Germline CDR1 reads MDHEN; CDR2 reads SYDVKM. This CDR3 is 15 amino acids long. Trimming cost V 6 bases and J 8 bases; bases outside gene matches: 10. This CDR3 reads CASSHSGGAAGTQYF. DNA for the CDR3: TGTGCCAGCAGCCATAGCGGGGGGGCCGCAGGTACGCAGTATTTT.

The chain links TRBV3-1 (or the pseudogene TRBV3-2) to TRBJ1-2; D unresolved. CDR1 is LGHDT, CDR2 YNNKEL, per germline (reference sequence). V was trimmed by 4 bases and J by 0 bases, leaving 12 bases between them. The CDR3 has 15 amino acids. The CDR3 DNA is TGTGCCAGCAGCCCTTGGCGGCAGGCTAACTATGGCTACACCTTC. Translating it yields CASSPWRQANYGYTF.

The V and J genes are TRBV7-6 and TRBJ2-2, with 7 bases that match TRBD1. Unmatched junction bases numbered 7, after V lost 5 bases and J lost 1 base. The germline CDR1 and CDR2 sequences are SGHVS and FNYEAQ. The CDR3 loop spans 16 amino acids. The CDR3 spells CASSPKTGLNTGELFF. The CDR3 DNA reads TGTGCCAGCAGCCCTAAGACAGGGTTGAACACCGGGGAGCTGTTTTTT.

The V and J genes are TRBV12-3 or TRBV12-4 and TRBJ1-2; D is uncertain. The CDR3 extends over 13 amino acids. V was pared by 6 bases and J by 7 bases, with 15 bases between. The CDR3 DNA reads as TGTGCCAGCAGCACCTCGGGTGTGGGTGGCTACACCTTC. As protein: CASSTSGVGGYTF.

This clone was picked up one time. This chain links TRBV28 with TRBJ2-5; 10 bases map to TRBD2. This CDR3 is built from 15 residues. Trimming took 8 bases from V and 5 from J; bases not matched to a gene: 11. The germline gives CDR1 MDHEN, CDR2 SYDVKM. The CDR3 protein is CASGPSGGERETQYF. CDR3 DNA sequence: TGTGCCAGCGGACCGAGCGGGGGGGAAAGGGAGACCCAGTACTTC.

The chain recombines TRBV25-1 with TRBJ2-1; D possibly corresponds to TRBD2 (6 bases). Trimming left V 8 bases short and J 5 bases short, with 16 bases between. The CDR3 is 14 residues long. Looked up from germline, CDR1 is MGHDK and CDR2 is SYGVNS. The CDR3: CASGGSYTNNEQFF. CDR3 DNA: TGTGCCAGCGGGGGGTCCTATACCAACAATGAGCAGTTCTTC.

The V call is TRBV19, the J call TRBJ2-7; D is unclear. The CDR3 spans 12 residues. V was clipped by 3 bases and J by 2 bases, with 5 bases between them. Germline V lookup: CDR1 LNHDA, CDR2 SQIVND (reference sequence). The CDR3 here is CASSMDPYEQYF. In DNA, the CDR3 is TGTGCCAGTAGTATGGACCCCTACGAGCAGTACTTC.

The chain combines TRBV9 with TRBJ2-1; 8 nucleotides agree with TRBD2. J was trimmed by 9 bases and V by 1 base; bases with no gene match: 15. The V gene's germline CDR1 is SGDLS and CDR2 YYNGEE. CDR3 length: 17 amino acids. The CDR3 DNA is TGTGCCAGCAGCGTATCGGACGGGAGGGCCGGTTTGGGTGAGCAGTTCTTC. This codes for CASSVSDGRAGLGEQFF.

V usage is TRBV6-1 and J usage is TRBJ1-1; D perhaps matches TRBD1 (5 bases). V dropped 0 bases and J dropped 4 bases, with 15 bases sitting between them. From germline, CDR1 is MNHNS and CDR2 SASEGT. There are 16 residues in the CDR3. DNA for the CDR3: TGTGCCAGCAGTGAAGCTAGGGCAGGGCTGGTCACTGAAGCTTTCTTT. Protein product: CASSEARAGLVTEAFF.

The rearrangement joins TRBV7-9 to TRBJ1-1; the D gene is possibly TRBD1 (6 bases). This CDR3 contains 14 residues. Germline V gene sequence: CDR1 SEHNR, CDR2 FQNEAQ (reference sequence). V was clipped by 5 bases and J by 2 bases, with 12 bases between them. For the CDR3, the DNA is TGTGCCAGCAGCCCCATGACAGGTAACACTGAAGCTTTCTTT. This gives the protein CASSPMTGNTEAFF.

This sequence joins TRBV18 and TRBJ1-5; 7 bases are a match to TRBD1. Germline lookup yields CDR1 KGHSH and CDR2 LQKENI. V dropped 3 bases and J dropped 8; count of bases not matched to a gene: 7. This CDR3 comprises 14 residues. The DNA of the CDR3 is TGTGCCAGCTCACCGAGGGGGCGCGAGGAGCCCCAGCATTTT. Translated: CASSPRGREEPQHF.

For the CDR3, the DNA is TGTGCCAGCAGTGGCTACGGGACAACTAATGAAAAACTGTTTTTT. Amino acids: CASSGYGTTNEKLFF. This chain joins TRBV2 and TRBJ1-4; D gene uncertain. The germline gives CDR1 SNHLY, CDR2 FYNNEI. V was shortened by 4 bases and J by 0 bases, with 9 bases between the two germline ends. The CDR3 is 15 residues long.